This T cell receptor (beta chain) is from a study of intratumoral heterogeneity in liver cancer. TCRdb keeps only in-frame clones here, not all; method: immunoSEQ multiplex PCR. The top ten clones hold about 15% of a sample with about 20,000 clones, just under 75% of them seen once. CDR3 length equals 14 residues. The V and J ends lost 5 bases and 6 bases respectively, with 13 bases between them. Germline V gene sequence: CDR1 MDHEN, CDR2 SYDVKM. This receptor was obtained from a woman aged 70 to 79 with hepatocellular carcinoma. The source material was tumor-adjacent normal tissue, sampled before any cancer treatment. The chain uses TRBV28 and TRBJ2-2; D might be TRBD2 (6 bases). The CDR3 region is CASSTGPGAGELFF. CDR3 nucleotide sequence: TGTGCCAGCAGTACGGGACCGGGGGCCGGGGAGCTGTTTTTT.